The 30 T cell receptor beta chains below come from one sample, sequenced in a study of shared clonotypes between healthy human individuals. Generated by immunoSEQ multiplex PCR, the TCRdb table keeps only in-frame clones and is missing some. The sample has 2 million to 2.5 million clones, 90% to 97% seen once. What was sequenced was naive CD4+ T cells sorted from blood. As to subset: CD45RA+ positively selected. Receptor source: a man younger than 30 in good health.

CDR3 residues: CASSRRGGPGETQYF. CDR3 bases: TGCGCCAGCAGCCGCCGGGGTGGGCCCGGGGAGACCCAGTACTTC. The J gene is TRBJ2-5, the V gene TRBV5-1, with D tentatively TRBD2 (5 bases). Germline values: CDR1 SGHRS, CDR2 YFSETQ. The CDR3 has 15 amino acids. Trimming took off 4 bases at V and 5 bases at J, with 18 bases between the two ends.

V usage is TRBV30 and J usage is TRBJ2-2; D ambiguous. V dropped 3 bases and J dropped 1 base, with 9 bases sitting between them. The CDR3 is made up of 14 amino acids. CDR1 is GTSNPN, CDR2 SVGIG, per germline (reference sequence). The CDR3 protein is CAWRSSMNTGELFF. The CDR3 nucleotides are TGTGCCTGGAGATCATCGATGAACACCGGGGAGCTGTTTTTT.

The chain links TRBV5-1 to TRBJ2-1; 10 positions match TRBD2. CDR3 length: 15 residues. The germline gives CDR1 SGHRS, CDR2 YFSETQ. With V trimmed by 4 bases and J by 6 bases, 7 bases remained unmatched. The CDR3 DNA is TGCGCCAGCAGCAGGACTAGCGGTTTTAGCAATGAGCAGTTCTTC. It codes for CASSRTSGFSNEQFF.

As to this clone: One end of the junction is discordant with germline, which a read error may explain. The chain carries TRBV7-9 and TRBJ2-2; unclear D gene. The CDR3 is made up of 13 amino acids. CDR1 and CDR2 (germline): SEHNR, FQNEAQ (reference sequence). CDR3 region: CASKLGNNGELFF. Written as DNA, the CDR3 is TGTGCCAGCAAGCTTGGTAACAACGGGGAGCTGTTTTTT. Complete variable domain (other parts from reference TRBV7-9 and TRBJ2-2): DTGVSQNPRHKITKRGQNVTFRCDPISEHNRLYWYRQTLGQGPEFLTYFQNEAQLEKSRLLSDRFSAERPKGSFSTLEIQRTEQGDSAMYLCASKLGNNGELFFGEGSRLTVL.

CDR3 sequence: CASSPLGANVLTF. The CDR3 coding sequence is TGCGCCAGCAGCCCATTAGGGGCCAACGTCCTGACTTTC. The chain is built from TRBV5-1 and TRBJ2-6; no clear D gene. This CDR3 has 13 amino acids. Trimming removed 4 bases at V and 4 bases at J, with 6 bases between. Germline CDR1 reads SGHRS; CDR2 reads YFSETQ.

CDR3 coding DNA: TGTGCCAGCAGTGACTCGAGGACTAACAATGAGCAGTTCTTC. Translation: CASSDSRTNNEQFF. The rearrangement uses TRBV6-4 and TRBJ2-1; D is perhaps TRBD2 (6 bases). In germline, CDR1 is MRHNA, CDR2 SNTAGT. V lost 0 bases and J 5 bases, leaving 8 bases between the germline ends. CDR3 length: 14 residues.

CDR3 protein: CASSPRGSEQYF. Here the CDR3 DNA reads TGTGCCAGCAGCCCCCGGGGATCCGAGCAGTACTTC. This sequence joins TRBV11-2 and TRBJ2-7, with D possibly being TRBD2 (5 bases). The CDR3 is 12 residues long. CDR1 SGHAT and CDR2 FQNNGV come from the germline V gene. Trimming stripped 5 bases from V and 6 bases from J, with 11 bases between.

The rearrangement joins TRBV6-6 to TRBJ1-3; D may be TRBD1 (5 bases). CDR3 size: 13 residues. V was trimmed by 10 bases and J by 4 bases, leaving 14 bases between them. CDR1 is MNHNY and CDR2 is SVGAGI in the germline V gene (reference sequence). DNA of the CDR3: TGTGCCACCCAGACAGATTTCGGAAACACCATATATTTT. It encodes CATQTDFGNTIYF.

The CDR3 nucleotides read TGTGCCAGTAGTATTATTGGACTTGGGACAGGGTCCTCCTACGAGCAGTACTTC. It specifies CASSIIGLGTGSSYEQYF. The chain uses TRBV19 and TRBJ2-7; 9 bases map to TRBD1. V trimming: 3 bases; J trimming: 0 bases; junction bases outside the gene matches: 12. Germline V gene sequence: CDR1 LNHDA, CDR2 SQIVND (reference sequence). The CDR3 is made up of 18 amino acids.

The V call is TRBV5-4, the J call TRBJ2-1; D is undetermined. Germline V gene data show CDR1 as SGHNT and CDR2 as YYREEE (reference sequence). V was clipped by 3 bases and J by 7 bases, with 17 bases between them. The CDR3 has 15 residues. The CDR3 is CASSSRSTIGNEQFF. For the CDR3, the DNA is TGTGCCAGCAGCTCTAGATCTACTATTGGGAATGAGCAGTTCTTC. The full variable domain, in which reference TRBV5-4 and TRBJ2-1 provide the parts outside the CDR3, is ETGVTQSPTHLIKTRGQQVTLRCSSQSGHNTVSWYQQALGQGPQFIFQYYREEENGRGNFPPRFSGLQFPNYSSELNVNALELDDSALYLCASSSRSTIGNEQFFGPGTRLTVL.

This chain joins TRBV5-1 and TRBJ2-3, with D perhaps TRBD2 (6 bases). V was clipped by 4 bases and J by 5 bases, with 23 bases between them. CDR1 and CDR2 (germline): SGHRS, YFSETQ. The CDR3 contains 17 residues. The CDR3 here is CASSLARGASGGDTQYF. The CDR3 region has the DNA TGCGCCAGCAGCCTTGCGAGGGGCGCGTCCGGGGGAGATACGCAGTATTTT.

J is TRBJ2-7 and V is TRBV11-2; no reliable D call. This CDR3 spans 12 amino acids. V was clipped by 5 bases and J by 5 bases, with 10 bases between them. Germline V lookup: CDR1 SGHAT, CDR2 FQNNGV. CDR3 DNA sequence: TGTGCCAGCAGCCCGTATAGCCACGAGCAGTACTTC. The encoded protein is CASSPYSHEQYF.

The rearrangement uses TRBV30 and TRBJ1-2, with 8 bases fitting TRBD1. Unmatched junction bases numbered 6, after V lost 0 bases and J lost 3 bases. Germline CDR1 is GTSNPN and CDR2 is SVGIG (reference sequence). There are 15 residues in the CDR3. Written as DNA, the CDR3 is TGTGCCTGGAGTGTAGGACAGGGAGTCTACTATGGCTACACCTTC. It encodes CAWSVGQGVYYGYTF.

The gene calls are TRBV5-1 and TRBJ1-3, with D unclear. This CDR3 is built from 13 residues. Germline loops: CDR1 SGHRS, CDR2 YFSETQ. The V and J ends lost 1 base and 3 bases respectively, with 5 bases between them. CDR3 region: CASSLMDGNTIYF. DNA for the CDR3: TGCGCCAGCAGCTTGATGGATGGAAACACCATATATTTT.

The chain uses TRBV6-5 and TRBJ1-4, with D possibly being TRBD1 (6 bases). The CDR3 runs 15 residues. Germline CDR1 and CDR2: MNHEY and SVGAGI. The V gene lost 0 bases and the J gene lost 7 bases, with 12 bases spanning the gap. The CDR3 loop is CASSYSGALGEKLFF. The CDR3 DNA is TGTGCCAGCAGTTACTCGGGGGCCTTAGGTGAAAAACTGTTTTTT.

This clone was seen once. This sequence joins TRBV5-6 and TRBJ2-3; tentative D call: TRBD1 (6 bases). Germline assignment: CDR1 SGHDT and CDR2 YYEEEE. V lost 4 bases to trimming and J lost 0 bases, with 9 bases between them. The CDR3 extends over 14 amino acids. The CDR3 sequence: CASSAQGSTDTQYF. The CDR3 nucleotides read TGTGCCAGCAGCGCACAGGGTAGCACAGATACGCAGTATTTT.

The chain is built from TRBV7-9 and TRBJ2-7; D ambiguous. The CDR3 is made up of 14 amino acids. V was clipped by 5 bases and J by 2 bases, with 13 bases between them. Per the germline V gene, CDR1 is SEHNR and CDR2 is FQNEAQ (reference sequence). DNA of the CDR3: TGTGCCAGCAGCGGTCAATTGGGGACCTACGAGCAGTACTTC. Its protein product is CASSGQLGTYEQYF.

The chain employs TRBV4-2 and TRBJ1-1, with 8 nucleotides matching TRBD1. Trimming at V came to 0 bases and at J to 3 bases, leaving 3 bases not matched to a gene. CDR1 is LGHNA, CDR2 YNFKEQ, per germline. The CDR3 sequence is 15 residues long. Here the CDR3 reads CASSQDVDRDTEAFF. The CDR3, as DNA: TGTGCCAGCAGCCAAGATGTGGACAGGGACACTGAAGCTTTCTTT.

The chain combines TRBV5-1 with TRBJ2-2; a weak D match, TRBD2 (5 bases). The germline V gene has CDR1 SGHRS and CDR2 YFSETQ. The CDR3 length is 16 residues. V dropped 0 bases and J dropped 4 bases, with 13 bases sitting between them. The CDR3 nucleotides read TGCGCCAGCAGCTTGGCCCCGGGGTCCGCCACCGGGGAGCTGTTTTTT. Protein product: CASSLAPGSATGELFF. The whole variable domain, filled in from reference TRBV5-1 and TRBJ2-2, reads KAGVTQTPRYLIKTRGQQVTLSCSPISGHRSVSWYQQTPGQGLQFLFEYFSETQRNKGNFPGRFSGRQFSNSRSEMNVSTLELGDSALYLCASSLAPGSATGELFFGEGSRLTVL.

This chain links TRBV28 with TRBJ1-5; tentative D call: TRBD1 (6 bases). CDR1 and CDR2 from the germline V gene are MDHEN and SYDVKM. The CDR3 spans 17 residues. Trimming shortened V by 7 bases and J by 2 bases, and 21 bases separated the two germline ends. CDR3 sequence: CASTARGWGKGNQPQHF. CDR3 sequence (DNA): TGTGCCAGCACCGCAAGGGGGTGGGGGAAGGGCAATCAGCCCCAGCATTTT.

This chain connects TRBV2 to TRBJ1-1, with D possibly TRBD1 on 6 matching bases. Germline assignment: CDR1 SNHLY and CDR2 FYNNEI. The CDR3 length is 14 residues. V was clipped by 5 bases and J by 1 base, with 11 bases between them. The CDR3 loop is CASSTHRANTEAFF. CDR3 in DNA: TGTGCCAGCAGTACGCACAGGGCGAACACTGAAGCTTTCTTT.

This clone appeared once. The CDR3, as DNA: TGTGCCAGCAGCTTCGATACAGCAAGATACACTGAAGCTTTCTTT. As protein: CASSFDTARYTEAFF. The chain carries TRBV11-2 and TRBJ1-1; D unresolved. Trimming removed 3 bases from V and 3 bases from J, with 14 bases in between. Germline lookup yields CDR1 SGHAT and CDR2 FQNNGV. CDR3 size: 15 residues.

V is TRBV7-2 and J is TRBJ2-7; TRBD2 is a possible D gene (5 bases). Germline assignment: CDR1 SGHTA and CDR2 FQGNSA. Trimming stripped 5 bases from V and 0 bases from J, with 17 bases between. There are 16 residues in the CDR3. The CDR3 nucleotides read TGTGCCAGCAGCCTATATAGTCTGGGGAGCTCCTACGAGCAGTACTTC. Protein product: CASSLYSLGSSYEQYF.

The chain joins TRBV18 to TRBJ2-5; D may be TRBD1 (6 bases). The CDR3 totals 14 residues. Germline V CDR1 and CDR2: KGHSH, LQKENI. The germline V and J ends were trimmed by 1 base and 3 bases, with 9 bases remaining between them. The CDR3 sequence: CASSPLPGEETQYF. Here the CDR3 DNA reads TGTGCCAGCTCACCACTACCAGGGGAAGAGACCCAGTACTTC. Full variable domain (remainder filled in from reference TRBV18 and TRBJ2-5): NAGVMQNPRHLVRRRGQEARLRCSPMKGHSHVYWYRQLPEEGLKFMVYLQKENIIDESGMPKERFSAEFPKEGPSILRIQQVVRGDSAAYFCASSPLPGEETQYFGPGTRLLVL.

This clone was seen more than once but under ten times. CDR3 protein: CASRKGRGAIYEQYF. In DNA, the CDR3 is TGTGCCAGCAGGAAGGGCAGGGGGGCCATCTACGAGCAGTACTTC. The gene calls are TRBV6-6 and TRBJ2-7, with D possibly being TRBD1 (7 bases). The CDR3 extends over 15 amino acids. The V end lost 6 bases, the J end lost 3 bases, and 18 bases lay between the germline ends. Germline-derived CDR1 and CDR2 are MNHNY and SVGAGI (reference sequence).

V gene TRBV11-2 combines with J gene TRBJ2-2, with no clear D. Germline-derived CDR1 and CDR2 are SGHAT and FQNNGV. The CDR3 sequence is 14 residues long. Trimming shortened V by 5 bases and J by 4 bases, and 11 bases separated the two germline ends. CDR3 residues: CASSPFRVTGELFF. The CDR3 DNA is TGTGCCAGCAGCCCCTTCAGAGTCACCGGGGAGCTGTTTTTT. The whole variable domain, filled in from reference TRBV11-2 and TRBJ2-2, reads EAGVAQSPRYKIIEKRQSVAFWCNPISGHATLYWYQQILGQGPKLLIQFQNNGVVDDSQLPKDRFSAERLKGVDSTLKIQPAKLEDSAVYLCASSPFRVTGELFFGEGSRLTVL.

V usage is TRBV10-3 and J usage is TRBJ2-3; the match to TRBD2 covers 10 bases. The CDR3 is 17 residues long. The germline gives CDR1 ENHRY, CDR2 SYGVKD. The junction had 6 bases not matched to a gene; V was cut back by 0 bases and J by 3 bases. CDR3 region: CAISESNRLAGTDTQYF. The CDR3, as DNA: TGTGCCATCAGTGAGTCGAACAGACTAGCGGGTACAGATACGCAGTATTTT.

The chain uses TRBV5-6 and TRBJ2-5, with TRBD2 as a possible D gene (5 bases). Per germline, CDR1 SGHDT and CDR2 YYEEEE. The germline V and J ends were trimmed by 0 bases and 4 bases, with 16 bases remaining between them. This CDR3 has 16 amino acids. The CDR3: CASSLAGVPPGETQYF. CDR3 coding DNA: TGTGCCAGCAGCTTGGCCGGGGTACCCCCTGGAGAGACCCAGTACTTC.

The chain is built from TRBV7-8 and TRBJ1-5, with a tentative D call TRBD1 (5 bases). This CDR3 region has 13 residues. The V gene's germline CDR1 is SGHVS and CDR2 FQNEAQ. V was pared by 5 bases and J by 9 bases, with 14 bases between. The CDR3 region is CASSPRDFWPQHF. CDR3 sequence (DNA): TGTGCCAGCAGCCCAAGGGACTTTTGGCCCCAGCATTTT.

The rearrangement uses TRBV19 and TRBJ2-7; the match to TRBD2 covers 7 bases. The CDR3 consists of 15 residues. J lost 3 bases, V lost 2 bases, and 7 bases had no gene match. Germline values: CDR1 LNHDA, CDR2 SQIVND (reference sequence). The CDR3 here is CASSITGTTVYEQYF. DNA for the CDR3: TGTGCCAGTAGTATAACGGGGACTACGGTCTACGAGCAGTACTTC.